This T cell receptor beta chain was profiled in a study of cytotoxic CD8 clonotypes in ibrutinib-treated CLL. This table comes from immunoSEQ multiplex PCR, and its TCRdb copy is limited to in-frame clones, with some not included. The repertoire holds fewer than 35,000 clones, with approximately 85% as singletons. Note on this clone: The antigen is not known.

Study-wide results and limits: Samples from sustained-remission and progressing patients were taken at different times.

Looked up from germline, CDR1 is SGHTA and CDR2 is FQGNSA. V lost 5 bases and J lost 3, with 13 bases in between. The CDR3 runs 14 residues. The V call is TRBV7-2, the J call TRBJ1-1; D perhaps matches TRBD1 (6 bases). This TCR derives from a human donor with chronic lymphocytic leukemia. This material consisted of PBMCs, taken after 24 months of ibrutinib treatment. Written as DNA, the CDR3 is TGTGCCAGCAGCGCTAGGGGGTCAGACACTGAAGCTTTCTTT. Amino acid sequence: CASSARGSDTEAFF.